The next 32 T cell receptor beta chains were all read from a single sample in a study of T cell responses to AZD1222 COVID-19 vaccine. The table came from immunoSEQ multiplex PCR; TCRdb's copy has only in-frame clones and leaves some out. The table lists about 160,000 clones, 75% to 95% of them singletons. Sequenced here: peripheral blood, sampled 28 days after the second AZD1222 dose. The receptor set was obtained from an adult who received the AZD1222 COVID-19 vaccine.

This chain joins TRBV4-1 and TRBJ2-1; D call uncertain. The V gene's germline CDR1 is MGHRA and CDR2 YSYEKL. Trimming left V 1 base short and J 0 bases short, with 7 bases between. The CDR3 consists of 15 residues. The CDR3 protein is CASSQAPSSYNEQFF. CDR3 nucleotide sequence: TGCGCCAGCAGCCAAGCTCCAAGCTCCTACAATGAGCAGTTCTTC.

The chain carries TRBV3-1 (or the pseudogene TRBV3-2) and TRBJ2-2, with D perhaps matching TRBD2 (5 bases). CDR1 is LGHDT and CDR2 is YNNKEL in the germline V gene (reference sequence). The CDR3 extends over 16 amino acids. Trimming cost V 0 bases and J 5 bases, with 13 bases left between them. In DNA, the CDR3 is TGTGCCAGCAGCCAAGATTGGGGAGAAGGGACCGGGGAGCTGTTTTTT. Protein: CASSQDWGEGTGELFF.

As concerns this clone: The junction departs from germline at one end; a sequencing error may be responsible. V and J are TRBV30 and TRBJ2-1; unclear D gene. The CDR3 is 16 residues long. CDR1 is GTSNPN, CDR2 SVGIG, per germline (reference sequence). The CDR3 DNA reads TGTGCCTGGAGTGGTAGTATGGGGTTCCACTACGATGAGCAGTTCTTC. Translated, it gives CAWSGSMGFHYDEQFF.

The chain recombines TRBV2 with TRBJ1-1; possibly TRBD1 for D (6 bases). V gave up 5 bases and J gave up 0 bases, with 7 bases separating them. Germline V gene data show CDR1 as SNHLY and CDR2 as FYNNEI. The CDR3 has 13 residues. In DNA, the CDR3 is TGTGCCAGCAGTAGGGACATGAACACTGAAGCTTTCTTT. It translates to CASSRDMNTEAFF. The variable domain in full, with the rest retrieved from reference TRBV2 and TRBJ1-1, is EPEVTQTPSHQVTQMGQEVILRCVPISNHLYFYWYRQILGQKVEFLVSFYNNEISEKSEIFDDQFSVERPDGSNFTLKIRSTKLEDSAMYFCASSRDMNTEAFFGQGTRLTVV.

V usage is TRBV5-1 and J usage is TRBJ1-2, with a weak D call TRBD1 (5 bases). This CDR3 contains 14 residues. Germline V gene data show CDR1 as SGHRS and CDR2 as YFSETQ. The V end was cut by 0 bases, the J end by 2 bases, with 8 bases between. In DNA, the CDR3 is TGCGCCAGCAGCTTGGAGCCAGGGAACTATGGCTACACCTTC. Its protein product is CASSLEPGNYGYTF. The variable domain in full, with the rest retrieved from reference TRBV5-1 and TRBJ1-2, is KAGVTQTPRYLIKTRGQQVTLSCSPISGHRSVSWYQQTPGQGLQFLFEYFSETQRNKGNFPGRFSGRQFSNSRSEMNVSTLELGDSALYLCASSLEPGNYGYTFGSGTRLTVV.

The V call is TRBV7-2, the J call TRBJ2-7; D may correspond to TRBD1 or TRBD2 (6 bases each). CDR1 SGHTA and CDR2 FQGNSA come from the germline V gene. This CDR3 is built from 13 residues. Deletions cut 5 bases from V and 6 bases from J, with 14 bases between. CDR3 sequence: CASSPIGGGEQYF. The CDR3 region has the DNA TGTGCCAGCAGCCCCATAGGAGGGGGCGAGCAGTACTTC.

The CDR3 sequence is CAWSRREDQPQHF. The DNA of the CDR3 is TGTGCCTGGTCCCGACGGGAGGACCAGCCCCAGCATTTT. J is TRBJ1-5 and V is TRBV30; D is uncertain. V lost 5 bases to trimming and J lost 7 bases, with 15 bases between them. The CDR3 has 13 residues. The V gene's germline CDR1 is GTSNPN and CDR2 SVGIG (reference sequence).

The V and J genes are TRBV11-2 and TRBJ2-7, with 8 bases identical to TRBD2. This CDR3 region has 14 residues. V lost 6 bases and J lost 0; bases outside the gene matches: 4. Per germline, CDR1 SGHAT and CDR2 FQNNGV. The CDR3 region has the DNA TGTGCCAGCAGAGTTACTAGCGGCTCCTACGAGCAGTACTTC. Translated, it gives CASRVTSGSYEQYF.

Only one count was recorded for this clone. J is TRBJ2-3 and V is TRBV30; D unclear. Germline lookup yields CDR1 GTSNPN and CDR2 SVGIG (reference sequence). The CDR3 is 11 amino acids. V gave up 3 bases and J gave up 4 bases, with 5 bases separating them. The CDR3 nucleotides read TGTGCCTGGAGCAATGCAGATACGCAGTATTTT. Its translation: CAWSNADTQYF.

This clone appeared a single time. The chain recombines TRBV7-9 with TRBJ1-4, with D possibly matching TRBD1 (6 bases). V was cut by 5 bases and J by 4 bases, with 11 bases left in between. The CDR3 has 14 residues. Germline CDR1 reads SEHNR; CDR2 reads FQNEAQ (reference sequence). CDR3 in amino acids: CASSISGVNEKLFF. The CDR3 DNA reads as TGTGCCAGCAGCATCTCAGGGGTTAATGAAAAACTGTTTTTT.

This chain links TRBV6-1 with TRBJ1-5; possibly TRBD1 for D (5 bases). CDR1 is MNHNS and CDR2 is SASEGT in the germline V gene. The ends were cut back, 0 bases at V and 1 base at J, with 7 bases in the middle. The CDR3 is 15 residues long. CDR3 sequence (DNA): TGTGCCAGCAGTGAAGCGGGGGGGAGCAATCAGCCCCAGCATTTT. Translation gives CASSEAGGSNQPQHF.

CDR3 in amino acids: CASSPGQGQNTEAFF. The CDR3 coding sequence is TGTGCCAGCAGCCCCGGACAGGGGCAGAACACTGAAGCTTTCTTT. The rearrangement uses TRBV7-8 and TRBJ1-1, with TRBD1 matching 9 bases. The V and J ends lost 5 bases and 1 base, in that order; junction bases with no gene match: 5. Germline V lookup: CDR1 SGHVS, CDR2 FQNEAQ. This CDR3 is 15 amino acids long.

The chain joins TRBV5-1 to TRBJ2-1, with a weak D call TRBD2 (6 bases). CDR1 and CDR2 (germline): SGHRS, YFSETQ. V gave up 0 bases and J gave up 0 bases, with 10 bases separating them. The CDR3 totals 16 residues. The CDR3 DNA follows: TGCGCCAGCAGCTTGGGCGGGGATAGCTCCTACAATGAGCAGTTCTTC. This codes for CASSLGGDSSYNEQFF. The entire variable domain, with the rest obtained from reference TRBV5-1 and TRBJ2-1, is as follows: KAGVTQTPRYLIKTRGQQVTLSCSPISGHRSVSWYQQTPGQGLQFLFEYFSETQRNKGNFPGRFSGRQFSNSRSEMNVSTLELGDSALYLCASSLGGDSSYNEQFFGPGTRLTVL.

The chain combines TRBV5-6 with TRBJ1-6, with TRBD1 identical over 9 bases. CDR3 length: 16 amino acids. Per germline, CDR1 SGHDT and CDR2 YYEEEE. The junction had 5 bases not matched to a gene; V was cut back by 4 bases and J by 3 bases. The DNA of the CDR3 is TGTGCCAGCAGCCCGAGGGGACAGGGCTATAATTCACCCCTCCACTTT. Amino acids: CASSPRGQGYNSPLHF.

The chain uses TRBV12-3 or TRBV12-4 and TRBJ2-1, with 7 positions matching TRBD2. This CDR3 comprises 11 residues. V shed 5 bases and J 9 bases; nucleotides not matched to a gene: 1. For the CDR3, the DNA is TGTGCCAGCAGTAGCGGGATTGAGCAGTTCTTC. Residues: CASSSGIEQFF.

This clone was recorded once. The chain joins TRBV29-1 to TRBJ2-7; the match to TRBD2 covers 9 bases. CDR1 SQVTM and CDR2 ANQGSEA come from the germline V gene. The CDR3 consists of 14 residues. Trimming at V came to 0 bases and at J to 0 bases, leaving 0 bases not matched to a gene. The CDR3 reads CSVEDSGSSYEQYF. DNA of the CDR3: TGCAGCGTTGAAGATAGCGGGAGCTCCTACGAGCAGTACTTC.

In DNA form, the CDR3 reads TGTGCCAGCAGCCAAGATGGCGGGAGCCGGGAGACCCAGTACTTC. It yields the protein CASSQDGGSRETQYF. This chain connects TRBV3-1 (or the pseudogene TRBV3-2) to TRBJ2-5, with 7 positions matching TRBD2. This CDR3 has 15 residues. The germline CDR1 and CDR2 sequences are LGHDT and YNNKEL (reference sequence). The V gene end was trimmed by 0 bases and the J gene end by 5 bases; junction bases not matched to a gene: 6.

The CDR3 here is CASSYSGTGTEKLFF. CDR3 in DNA: TGTGCCAGCAGTTACTCCGGGACAGGGACAGAAAAACTGTTTTTT. This chain uses TRBV6-6 with TRBJ1-4; 9 bases match TRBD1. Germline CDR1 reads MNHNY; CDR2 reads SVGAGI (reference sequence). J was trimmed by 8 bases and V by 0 bases; bases with no gene match: 4. This CDR3 comprises 15 residues.

This chain joins TRBV2 and TRBJ1-1, with 8 bases aligning to TRBD1. J gave up 7 bases and V 5 bases, and 6 bases lay outside the gene matches. The germline V gene encodes CDR1 SNHLY and CDR2 FYNNEI. This CDR3 contains 13 residues. CDR3 bases: TGTGCCAGCAGTTGGACAGGGTCGATTGAAGCTTTCTTT. Amino acids: CASSWTGSIEAFF.

The chain joins TRBV19 to TRBJ2-6; maybe TRBD1 (6 bases). Germline CDR1 LNHDA, CDR2 SQIVND (reference sequence). V lost 3 bases, J lost 0 bases, and 12 bases lay in between. CDR3 length: 17 amino acids. The CDR3 DNA sequence: TGTGCCAGTAGTATTGCCCTACAGGGCTCTGGGGCCAACGTCCTGACTTTC. Its protein is CASSIALQGSGANVLTF.

This chain links TRBV18 with TRBJ1-4; 8 bases agree with TRBD1. J was trimmed by 3 bases and V by 6 bases; bases with no gene match: 6. Germline V gene data show CDR1 as KGHSH and CDR2 as LQKENI. The CDR3 spans 15 residues. The CDR3 DNA follows: TGTGCCAGCTCCCCAATGACAGGGGCTAATGAAAAACTGTTTTTT. Protein: CASSPMTGANEKLFF.

The chain recombines TRBV29-1 with TRBJ2-5; D is ambiguous. CDR1 is SQVTM, CDR2 ANQGSEA, per germline. This CDR3 is built from 13 residues. V was shortened by 7 bases and J by 1 base, with 13 bases between the two germline ends. The DNA for the CDR3 is TGCAGCGCCCTGGACGGAATCCAAGAGACCCAGTACTTC. This sequence encodes CSALDGIQETQYF.

V is TRBV15 and J is TRBJ2-5; D is possibly TRBD1 (6 bases). The length of the CDR3 is 18 residues. Looked up from germline, CDR1 is LNHNV and CDR2 is YYDKDF (reference sequence). Trimming took off 0 bases at V and 5 bases at J, with 22 bases between the two ends. For the CDR3, the DNA is TGTGCCACCAGCAGAGATCCTTGGGACATTTCCGGGCAGGAGACCCAGTACTTC. Protein product: CATSRDPWDISGQETQYF.

J is TRBJ2-7 and V is TRBV27, with D hard to call. In germline, CDR1 is MNHEY, CDR2 SMNVEV (reference sequence). The CDR3 has 15 residues. Trimming pared 5 bases from V and 0 bases from J, leaving 14 bases between. The CDR3 DNA sequence: TGTGCCAGCAGTGATGAACTACGGACCTCCTACGAGCAGTACTTC. Translating gives CASSDELRTSYEQYF.

In DNA form, the CDR3 reads TGTGCCAGCAGTCACCGGGGGTTAATGCATACGCAGTATTTT. Protein: CASSHRGLMHTQYF. The chain joins TRBV6-5 to TRBJ2-3; D might be TRBD2 (6 bases). Trimming removed 5 bases at V and 7 bases at J, with 16 bases between. Germline CDR1 reads MNHEY; CDR2 reads SVGAGI. The CDR3 is made up of 14 amino acids.

This clone was detected only once. This sequence joins TRBV19 and TRBJ1-5; D may be TRBD1 (6 bases). Germline CDR1 reads LNHDA; CDR2 reads SQIVND (reference sequence). Trimming left V 1 base short and J 7 bases short, with 14 bases between. The CDR3 length is 15 residues. The CDR3 DNA reads TGTGCCAGTAGTATAGGGGTAAACAGGGACCAGCCCCAGCATTTT. Amino acids: CASSIGVNRDQPQHF.

This clone was counted once. This sequence joins TRBV24-1 and TRBJ2-3; TRBD2 agrees at 7 bases. Germline V lookup: CDR1 KGHDR, CDR2 SFDVKD. The CDR3 sequence is 14 residues long. Trimming took 3 bases from V and 4 from J; bases not matched to a gene: 3. The CDR3, as DNA: TGTGCCACCAGTGATCCCCGGGGGGCAGATACGCAGTATTTT. Translation gives CATSDPRGADTQYF.

The chain couples TRBV27 to TRBJ2-1; a weak D match, TRBD2 (6 bases). Germline V lookup: CDR1 MNHEY, CDR2 SMNVEV (reference sequence). Trimming stripped 3 bases from V and 4 bases from J, with 13 bases between. This CDR3 region has 15 residues. This chain's CDR3 is CASSFSSVLYNEQFF. The CDR3 DNA sequence: TGTGCCAGCAGTTTTTCTAGCGTCCTTTACAATGAGCAGTTCTTC.

This clone was observed a handful of times. V gene TRBV6-6 combines with J gene TRBJ1-3, with 8 bases lining up with TRBD1. V gave up 2 bases and J gave up 4 bases; unmatched junction bases: 4. CDR3 length: 15 amino acids. From germline, CDR1 is MNHNY and CDR2 SVGAGI (reference sequence). The CDR3 is CASSYQDRAGNTIYF. The DNA for the CDR3 is TGTGCCAGCAGTTACCAGGACAGGGCCGGAAACACCATATATTTT.

The chain joins TRBV2 to TRBJ2-1; D ambiguous. The CDR3 extends over 12 amino acids. The ends were cut back, 4 bases at V and 7 bases at J, with 8 bases in the middle. Germline CDR1 is SNHLY and CDR2 is FYNNEI. The CDR3 DNA follows: TGTGCCAGCAGTGGTGCCGTAAATGAGCAGTTCTTC. This codes for CASSGAVNEQFF.

V gene TRBV4-1 combines with J gene TRBJ2-1, with 11 bases lining up with TRBD2. The CDR3 length is 19 residues. The J segment lost 0 bases and the V segment lost 3 bases, leaving 10 bases of the junction unmatched. The V gene's germline CDR1 is MGHRA and CDR2 YSYEKL. CDR3: CASSHSVAGGGSSYNEQFF. The CDR3 nucleotides read TGCGCCAGCAGCCATAGCGTAGCGGGAGGGGGGAGCTCCTACAATGAGCAGTTCTTC.

The genes are TRBV4-2 and TRBJ2-2, with TRBD2 as a possible D gene (7 bases). The V end was cut by 0 bases, the J end by 5 bases, with 16 bases between. CDR1 and CDR2 from the germline V gene are LGHNA and YNFKEQ. The CDR3 covers 17 residues. CDR3 sequence: CASSQDGGAGQTGELFF. The CDR3 region has the DNA TGTGCCAGCAGCCAAGATGGGGGGGCAGGGCAGACCGGGGAGCTGTTTTTT.